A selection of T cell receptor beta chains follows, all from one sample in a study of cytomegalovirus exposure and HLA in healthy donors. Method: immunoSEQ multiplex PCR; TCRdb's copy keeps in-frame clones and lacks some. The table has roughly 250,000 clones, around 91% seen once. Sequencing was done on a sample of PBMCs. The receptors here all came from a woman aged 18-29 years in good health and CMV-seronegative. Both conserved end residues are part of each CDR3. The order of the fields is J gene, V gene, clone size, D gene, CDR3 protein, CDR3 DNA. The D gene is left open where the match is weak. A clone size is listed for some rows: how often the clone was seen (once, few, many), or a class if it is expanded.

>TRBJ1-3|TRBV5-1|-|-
CASSLGGPGNTIYF
TGCGCCAGCAGCTTGGGGGGCCCTGGAAACACCATATATTTT
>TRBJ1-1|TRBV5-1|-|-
CASSGTRGRNTEAFF
TGCGCCAGCAGCGGAACCAGGGGTAGGAACACTGAAGCTTTCTTT
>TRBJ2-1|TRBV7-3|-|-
CASSLNPGEGVQFF
TGTGCCAGCAGCTTAAATCCAGGCGAGGGCGTGCAGTTCTTC
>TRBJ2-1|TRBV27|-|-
CASSFQGGLSYNEQFF
TGTGCCAGCAGTTTCCAGGGGGGACTCTCCTACAATGAGCAGTTCTTC
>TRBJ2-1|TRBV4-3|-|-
CASSQEKQGNYNEQFF
TGCGCCAGCAGCCAGGAGAAACAGGGAAACTACAATGAGCAGTTCTTC
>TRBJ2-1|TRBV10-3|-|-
CAISESNTSEFF
TGTGCCATCAGTGAGTCGAACACGTCAGAGTTCTTC
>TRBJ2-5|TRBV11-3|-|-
CASSRSSALPQETQYF
TGTGCCAGCAGCCGGAGTAGCGCCCTCCCCCAGGAGACCCAGTACTTC
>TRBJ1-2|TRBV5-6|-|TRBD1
CASSSSQGAVGGYTF
TGTGCCAGCAGCTCCTCACAGGGGGCCGTTGGTGGCTACACCTTC
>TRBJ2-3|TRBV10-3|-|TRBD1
CAATGNGTDTQYF
TGTGCCGCGACAGGGAATGGTACAGATACGCAGTATTTT
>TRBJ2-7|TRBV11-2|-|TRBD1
CASSKGQEPLFQQYF
TGTGCCAGCAGCAAGGGACAGGAACCCTTATTCCAGCAGTACTTC
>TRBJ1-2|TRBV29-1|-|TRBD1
CSVGTGIAYGYTF
TGCAGCGTGGGGACAGGGATTGCCTATGGCTACACCTTC
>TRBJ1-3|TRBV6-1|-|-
CASSYTTAGNTIYF
TGTGCCAGCAGCTATACCACCGCCGGAAACACCATATATTTT
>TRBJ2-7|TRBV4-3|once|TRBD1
CASSQGAGGPSEQYF
TGCGCCAGCAGCCAAGGGGCAGGGGGCCCCAGCGAGCAGTACTTC
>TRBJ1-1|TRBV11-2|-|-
CASSVYTEAFF
TGTGCCAGCAGCGTATACACTGAAGCTTTCTTT
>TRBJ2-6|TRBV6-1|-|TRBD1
CASSDRDRSISGANVLTF
TGTGCCAGCAGTGACCGGGACAGATCAATCTCTGGGGCCAACGTCCTGACTTTC
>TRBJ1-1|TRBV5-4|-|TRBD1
CASNTGASATEAFF
TGTGCCAGCAACACAGGGGCCTCAGCCACTGAAGCTTTCTTT
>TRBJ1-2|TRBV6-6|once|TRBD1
CASRPGGMDGYTF
TGTGCCAGCAGACCAGGGGGTATGGATGGCTACACCTTC
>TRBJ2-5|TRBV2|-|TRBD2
CASRIGLAGGRETQYF
TGTGCCAGCAGAATAGGACTAGCGGGGGGGAGAGAGACCCAGTACTTC
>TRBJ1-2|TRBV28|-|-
CASSTRWWGPYYGYTF
TGTGCCAGCAGTACTCGTTGGTGGGGCCCTTACTATGGCTACACCTTC
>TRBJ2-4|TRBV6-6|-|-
CASSYLTGNIQYF
TGTGCCAGCAGTTACCTTACTGGAAACATTCAGTACTTC
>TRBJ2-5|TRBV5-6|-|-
CASSGRDNQETQYF
TGTGCCAGCAGCGGCCGGGACAACCAAGAGACCCAGTACTTC